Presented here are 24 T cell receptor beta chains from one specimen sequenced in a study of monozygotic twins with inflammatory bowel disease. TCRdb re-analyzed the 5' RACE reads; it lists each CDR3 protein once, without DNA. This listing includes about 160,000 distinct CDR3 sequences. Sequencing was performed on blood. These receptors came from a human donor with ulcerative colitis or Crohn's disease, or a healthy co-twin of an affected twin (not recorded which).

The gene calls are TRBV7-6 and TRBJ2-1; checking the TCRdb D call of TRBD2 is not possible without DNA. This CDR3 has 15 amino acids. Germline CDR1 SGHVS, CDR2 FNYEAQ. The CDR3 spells CASSFGGGAYNEQFF.

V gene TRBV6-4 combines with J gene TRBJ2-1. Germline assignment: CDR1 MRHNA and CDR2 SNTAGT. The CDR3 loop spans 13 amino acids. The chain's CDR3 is CASSRLLGDEQFF.

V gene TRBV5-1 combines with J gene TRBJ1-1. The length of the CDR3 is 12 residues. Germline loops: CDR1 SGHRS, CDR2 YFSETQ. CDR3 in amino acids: CASSLDLDEAFF.

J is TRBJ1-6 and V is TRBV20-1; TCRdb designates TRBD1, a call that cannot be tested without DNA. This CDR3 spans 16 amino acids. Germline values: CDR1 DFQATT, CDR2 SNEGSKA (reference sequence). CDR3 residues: CSARATGVTYNSPLHF.

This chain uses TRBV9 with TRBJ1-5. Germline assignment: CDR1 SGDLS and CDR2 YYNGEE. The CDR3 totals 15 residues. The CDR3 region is CASSIGSGFGQPQHF.

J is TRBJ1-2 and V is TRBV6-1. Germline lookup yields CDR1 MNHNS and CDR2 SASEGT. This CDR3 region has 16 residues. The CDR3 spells CASSARPRQGEDGYTF.

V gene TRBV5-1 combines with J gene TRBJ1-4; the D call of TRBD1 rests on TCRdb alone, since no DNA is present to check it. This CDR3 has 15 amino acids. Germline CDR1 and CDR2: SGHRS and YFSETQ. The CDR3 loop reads CASSFTGTGDEKLFF.

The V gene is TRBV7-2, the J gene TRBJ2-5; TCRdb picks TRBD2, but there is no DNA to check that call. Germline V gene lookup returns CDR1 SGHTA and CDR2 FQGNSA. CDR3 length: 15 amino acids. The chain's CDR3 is CASSLGSEVIGTQYF. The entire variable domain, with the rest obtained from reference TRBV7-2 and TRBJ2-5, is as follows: GAGVSQSPSNKVTEKGKDVELRCDPISGHTALYWYRQSLGQGLEFLIYFQGNSAPDKSGLPSDRFSAERTGGSVSTLTIQRTQQEDSAVYLCASSLGSEVIGTQYFGPGTRLLVL.

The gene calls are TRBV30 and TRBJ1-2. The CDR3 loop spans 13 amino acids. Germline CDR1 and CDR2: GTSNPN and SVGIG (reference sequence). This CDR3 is CAWSFDGAAGYTF.

The CDR3 is CASSLTGGKETQYF. The gene calls are TRBV7-2 and TRBJ2-5; TCRdb reports TRBD1, a call that lacks DNA to check it against. The CDR3 loop spans 14 amino acids. Germline V lookup: CDR1 SGHTA, CDR2 FQGNSA. Full variable domain (missing parts from reference TRBV7-2 and TRBJ2-5): GAGVSQSPSNKVTEKGKDVELRCDPISGHTALYWYRQSLGQGLEFLIYFQGNSAPDKSGLPSDRFSAERTGGSVSTLTIQRTQQEDSAVYLCASSLTGGKETQYFGPGTRLLVL.

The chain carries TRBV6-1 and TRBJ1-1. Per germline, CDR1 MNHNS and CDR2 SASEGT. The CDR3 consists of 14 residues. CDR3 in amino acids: CASTPAAGETEAFF.

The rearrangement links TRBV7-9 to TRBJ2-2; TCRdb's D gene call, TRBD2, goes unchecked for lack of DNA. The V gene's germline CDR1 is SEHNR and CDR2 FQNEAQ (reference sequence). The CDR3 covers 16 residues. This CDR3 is CASSPHSGSDTGELFF.

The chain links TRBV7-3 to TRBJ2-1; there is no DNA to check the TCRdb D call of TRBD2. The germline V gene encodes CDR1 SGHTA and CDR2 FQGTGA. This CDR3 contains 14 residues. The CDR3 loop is CASSTSGRRNEQFF. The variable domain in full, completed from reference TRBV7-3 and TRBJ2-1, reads GAGVSQTPSNKVTEKGKYVELRCDPISGHTALYWYRQSLGQGPEFLIYFQGTGAADDSGLPNDRFFAVRPEGSVSTLKIQRTERGDSAVYLCASSTSGRRNEQFFGPGTRLTVL.

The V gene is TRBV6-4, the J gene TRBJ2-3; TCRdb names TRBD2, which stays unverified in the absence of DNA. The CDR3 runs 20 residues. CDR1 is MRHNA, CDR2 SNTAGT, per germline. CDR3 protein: CASKKGPSAWGETGADTQYF.

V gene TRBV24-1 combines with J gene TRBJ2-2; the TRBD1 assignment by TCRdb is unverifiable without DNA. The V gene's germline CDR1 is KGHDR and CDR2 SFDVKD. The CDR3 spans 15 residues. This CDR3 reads CATSDQGASTGELFF.

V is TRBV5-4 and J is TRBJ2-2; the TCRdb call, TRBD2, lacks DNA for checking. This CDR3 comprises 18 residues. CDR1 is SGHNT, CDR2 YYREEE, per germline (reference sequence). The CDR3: CASSTGLAGSPNTGELFF.

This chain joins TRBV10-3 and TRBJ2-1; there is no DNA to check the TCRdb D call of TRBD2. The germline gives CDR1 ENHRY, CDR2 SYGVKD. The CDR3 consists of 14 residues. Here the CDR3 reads CAVMTSGGADEQFF.

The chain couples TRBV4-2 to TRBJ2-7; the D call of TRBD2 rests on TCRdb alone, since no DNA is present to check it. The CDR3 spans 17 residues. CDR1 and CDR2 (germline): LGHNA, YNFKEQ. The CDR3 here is CASSQALGLAGAYEQYF.

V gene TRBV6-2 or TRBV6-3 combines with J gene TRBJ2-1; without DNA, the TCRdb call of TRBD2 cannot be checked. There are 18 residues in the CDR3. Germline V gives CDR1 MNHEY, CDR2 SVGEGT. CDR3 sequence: CASSPGLAGKFPYNEQFF.

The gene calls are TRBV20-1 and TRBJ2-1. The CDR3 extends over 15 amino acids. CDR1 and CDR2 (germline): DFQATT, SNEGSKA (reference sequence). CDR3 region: CSAKTPLGSYNEQFF.

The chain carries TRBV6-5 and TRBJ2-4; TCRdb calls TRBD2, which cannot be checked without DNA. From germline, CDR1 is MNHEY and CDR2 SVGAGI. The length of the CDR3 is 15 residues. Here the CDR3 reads CASSSAGGPGNIQYF.

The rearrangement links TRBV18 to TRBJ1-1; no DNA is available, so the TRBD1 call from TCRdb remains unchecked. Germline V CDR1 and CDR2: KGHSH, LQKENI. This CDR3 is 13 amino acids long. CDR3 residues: CASSGQENTEAFF.

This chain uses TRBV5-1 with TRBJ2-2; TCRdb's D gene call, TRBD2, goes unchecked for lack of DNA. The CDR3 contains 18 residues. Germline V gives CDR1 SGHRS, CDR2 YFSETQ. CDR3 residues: CASSLRTLAGGNTGELFF.

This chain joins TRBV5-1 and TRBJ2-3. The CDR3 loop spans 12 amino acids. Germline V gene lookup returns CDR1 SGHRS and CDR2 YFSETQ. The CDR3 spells CASSSNTDTQYF.